The present T cell receptor (beta chain) was sequenced within a study of blood T cell repertoires in COVID-19. Study details: Acute and convalescent COVID-19 samples came from the United States, Italy and Spain.

The method was immunoSEQ multiplex PCR; TCRdb's version includes in-frame clones alone and lacks a portion of them. The data contain approximately 75,000 clones, roughly 90% of them singletons. V was trimmed by 2 bases and J by 7 bases, leaving 9 bases between them. Per germline, CDR1 MNHEY and CDR2 SVGEGT. There are 14 residues in the CDR3. The sequenced sample consisted of peripheral blood. The receptor was derived from an elderly man with COVID-19, enrolled during active disease. This chain connects TRBV6-2 or TRBV6-3 to TRBJ1-6; D call uncertain. This chain's CDR3 is CASSYGQANSPLHF. CDR3 DNA: TGTGCCAGCAGTTACGGGCAGGCGAATTCACCCCTCCACTTT.